This TCR beta chain was recorded in a study of cytotoxic CD8 clonotypes in ibrutinib-treated CLL. Study as a whole: Treatment had run for a median roughly 13 months, range 6 to 36, when response samples were taken. The average sample held roughly 250,000 productive templates and about 94,000 productive rearrangements. General observations from the study: On treatment, the uncommon public clonotypes contracted or remained stable.

Germline values: CDR1 MNHEY, CDR2 SMNVEV (reference sequence). CDR3 length: 15 residues. With V trimmed by 3 bases and J by 3 bases, 6 bases remained unmatched. With sequencing, the targeted depth ranged from 1 in 200,000 to 1 in 1 million T cells. Only in-frame clones appear in the TCRdb table, and some are missing; sequencing was by immunoSEQ multiplex PCR. This sample has approximately 100,000 clones, with 45% to 65% found just once. To note about this clone: What it binds is unknown.

The V gene is TRBV27, the J gene TRBJ2-5, with TRBD2 matching over 8 bases. The TCR comes from a human donor with chronic lymphocytic leukemia. The sample consisted of PBMCs, taken after 24 months of ibrutinib treatment. The CDR3 region has the DNA TGTGCCAGCAGTTTCTTAGCGGGGACCAAAGAGACCCAGTACTTC. Protein: CASSFLAGTKETQYF.